A single T cell receptor beta chain is shown here with its context. Its antigen specificity is not known. Nothing much larger sits one base from this clone, and base qualities are not available. A distance of 10 bases separates the germline ends of V and J, which lose 5 bases and 0 bases respectively. Reading the germline V gene gives CDR1 SGHTA and CDR2 FQGTGA. The CDR3 runs 14 amino acids, cysteine and phenylalanine included. Only the CDR3 DNA is retained, 42 bases long and in frame from the first base. Taken with the paper, the label for time point translates to: approximately 25 months on ibrutinib. For TCR beta library preparation, roughly 2.2 micrograms of genomic DNA were isolated from cryopreserved PBMCs. Longitudinal blood samples from CLL patients on ibrutinib monotherapy were analyzed using high-throughput TCR beta sequencing. The patients took part in an open-label, single-center phase 2 trial of ibrutinib monotherapy.

The data are from a study of cytotoxic CD8 clonotypes in ibrutinib-treated CLL (dated by TCRdb to the early 2020s). General notes on the study: The cohort had 11 relapsed/refractory and approximately 15 treatment-naive patients; 17 to 18 were IGHV unmutated. Partial responses were observed in about 25 patients and complete responses in 2; after a median follow-up of 68 months, remission was maintained in some 14 patients and progression was observed in roughly twelve. Response samples were taken after a median of about a year on treatment, ranging from about 6 to 36 months. On average, each sample yielded 270,000 or so productive templates and about 94,000 productive rearrangements. Of the approximately 90 participants in the trial, approximately 26 had longitudinal samples available. Cryopreserved peripheral blood mononuclear cells were obtained prior to treatment, at the time of response, and at either disease progression or sustained remission. All remission and progressive disease samples were collected while patients were still receiving ibrutinib.

Each clonotype received, on average, 10x coverage in deep resolution sequencing performed on a MiSeq, where the target depth lay between 1 in 1 million and 1 in 200,000 T cells. The immunoSEQ hsTCRB Kit was used to generate the TCR beta libraries. As for the authors' bioinformatics: The data were analyzed with ImmunoSEQ Analyzer and ImmunoSEQ Data Assistant, and V, D and J gene assignments followed IMGT definitions. Clonality, which ranges from 0 to 1, was calculated by subtracting the normalized Shannon entropy of productive rearrangement frequencies from one. Public clonotype analysis was restricted to overrepresented clonotypes comprising at least 0.05% of each patient's repertoire. Repertoires from some 14 age-matched healthy donors in immuneACCESS were used as clonality controls. TCRdb carries this immuneACCESS record with in-frame sequences only. Its versions omit some clonotypes, under half of them owing to an unresolved V gene in the studies checked, with the rest unexplained. Clone size and V and J calls were adopted from that table, with D and trimming inferred from the DNA. This sample holds about 180,000 clones; approximately 80% were observed only once. Under 5.5% of the sample goes to the ten largest clones.

Beyond this particular receptor, the publication reports: Public clonotypes were rare and either shrank or stayed stable during treatment, and the rise in clonality at ibrutinib response reflected expansion of private clonotypes. An increase in clonality was observed at ibrutinib response, with clonality remaining stable during sustained remission and falling back toward baseline at progression. Sampling times were not matched between patients in sustained remission and patients whose disease was progressing, and lymph node repertoires were not examined. Baseline clonality was found to be higher than that of age-matched healthy donors and was strongly correlated with circulating CD8+ T-cell counts.

In this chain, TRBV7-3 is recombined with TRBJ1-1, with no confidently assigned D gene. The TCR sequence derives from a human donor with chronic lymphocytic leukemia. Sample: PBMCs, taken after 24 months of ibrutinib treatment. The encoded CDR3 is CASSPRGVNTEAFF. The DNA sequence reads TGTGCCAGCAGCCCCCGGGGAGTGAACACTGAAGCTTTCTTT. With the portions outside the CDR3 filled from the reference TRBV7-3 and TRBJ1-1 genes, the complete variable region becomes GAGVSQTPSNKVTEKGKYVELRCDPISGHTALYWYRQSLGQGPEFLIYFQGTGAADDSGLPNDRFFAVRPEGSVSTLKIQRTERGDSAVYLCASSPRGVNTEAFFGQGTRLTVV.